Presented here are 15 T cell receptor beta chains from one specimen sequenced in a study of cytomegalovirus exposure and HLA in healthy donors. 60 Vbeta and 13 Jbeta primers were used in PCR. Sequencing used immunoSEQ multiplex PCR; TCRdb keeps in-frame clones, though not all of them. The data include 120,000 or so clones; the top ten clones carry approximately 3.9%. What was sequenced was PBMCs. Receptor source: a man between 18 and 35 years old in good health and CMV-seronegative.

The gene calls are TRBV2 and TRBJ2-5, with 10 bases lining up with TRBD2. Germline CDR1 and CDR2: SNHLY and FYNNEI. J was trimmed by 5 bases and V by 9 bases; bases with no gene match: 12. The CDR3 has 15 amino acids. The CDR3 is CASSIPAGGRETQYF. The CDR3 region has the DNA TGTGCCAGTTCCATCCCAGCGGGGGGGCGGGAGACCCAGTACTTC. Drawing the rest from reference TRBV2 and TRBJ2-5, the complete variable domain is EPEVTQTPSHQVTQMGQEVILRCVPISNHLYFYWYRQILGQKVEFLVSFYNNEISEKSEIFDDQFSVERPDGSNFTLKIRSTKLEDSAMYFCASSIPAGGRETQYFGPGTRLLVL.

J is TRBJ2-3 and V is TRBV6-4; 9 bases align to TRBD2. The V gene end was trimmed by 6 bases and the J gene end by 1 base; junction bases not matched to a gene: 2. CDR1 MRHNA and CDR2 SNTAGT come from the germline V gene. CDR3 size: 14 residues. Here the CDR3 reads CASSIAGGTDTQYF. In nucleotides, the CDR3 is TGTGCCAGCAGCATAGCGGGAGGCACAGATACGCAGTATTTT.

The V call is TRBV5-1, the J call TRBJ2-5; D unclear. The CDR3 is made up of 13 amino acids. Per the germline V gene, CDR1 is SGHRS and CDR2 is YFSETQ. Trimming took 4 bases from V and 5 from J, leaving 12 bases between them. As DNA, the CDR3 is TGCGCCAGCAGCCTCCCTGAGGTGGAGACCCAGTACTTC. This translates into CASSLPEVETQYF.

The rearrangement joins TRBV5-5 to TRBJ1-2; D unresolved. The CDR3 covers 15 residues. Trimming pared 3 bases from V and 5 bases from J, leaving 17 bases between. Germline CDR1 SGHKS, CDR2 YYEKEE (reference sequence). The CDR3 here is CASSSAGGLGYGYTF. Here the CDR3 DNA reads TGTGCCAGCAGCTCGGCCGGAGGGCTGGGTTATGGCTACACCTTC.

The chain is built from TRBV28 and TRBJ1-2; D not resolved. With 3 bases removed from V and 2 bases from J, the gap between germline ends came to 13 bases. CDR3 length: 15 residues. From germline, CDR1 is MDHEN and CDR2 SYDVKM. The CDR3 DNA reads TGTGCCAGCAGTTTGAATCCTATTCGGAACTATGGCTACACCTTC. Residues: CASSLNPIRNYGYTF.

This chain joins TRBV4-1 and TRBJ1-1; 7 positions match TRBD1. The CDR3 consists of 15 residues. Germline V lookup: CDR1 MGHRA, CDR2 YSYEKL. The V gene end was trimmed by 4 bases and the J gene end by 3 bases; junction bases not matched to a gene: 8. Here the CDR3 reads CASSRRQGPDTEAFF. For the CDR3, the DNA is TGCGCCAGCAGCCGGCGACAGGGTCCAGACACTGAAGCTTTCTTT.

The gene calls are TRBV7-9 and TRBJ1-6; no definite D call. CDR1 is SEHNR and CDR2 is FQNEAQ in the germline V gene (reference sequence). The CDR3 length is 16 residues. V lost 3 bases and J 0 bases, leaving 9 bases between the germline ends. CDR3 nucleotide sequence: TGTGCCAGCAGCTTTGGCGGGAGCTCCTATAATTCACCCCTCCACTTT. Translated: CASSFGGSSYNSPLHF.

The V call is TRBV27, the J call TRBJ2-2, with D maybe TRBD2 (6 bases). Germline-derived CDR1 and CDR2 are MNHEY and SMNVEV (reference sequence). Trimming took 5 bases from V and 5 from J, leaving 18 bases between them. CDR3 length: 16 residues. DNA of the CDR3: TGTGCCAGCAGTCTCCTATGGGGGGAGAGGACCGGGGAGCTGTTTTTT. This codes for CASSLLWGERTGELFF.

The V call is TRBV7-6, the J call TRBJ2-7; TRBD2 is a possible D gene (5 bases). The CDR3 sequence is 16 residues long. Germline V gene data show CDR1 as SGHVS and CDR2 as FNYEAQ. Trimming shortened V by 1 base and J by 2 bases, and 15 bases separated the two germline ends. The CDR3 nucleotides are TGTGCCAGCAGCTTAGGAGAGGACTTACTGACCTACGAGCAGTACTTC. It encodes CASSLGEDLLTYEQYF.

The gene calls are TRBV18 and TRBJ2-7, with 8 bases identical to TRBD1. CDR3 size: 14 residues. CDR1 KGHSH and CDR2 LQKENI come from the germline V gene. Trimming took 6 bases from V and 4 from J; bases not matched to a gene: 8. CDR3 amino acids: CASSLGQGGYEQYF. The CDR3 DNA sequence: TGTGCCAGCTCCCTCGGACAGGGTGGATACGAGCAGTACTTC.

This rearrangement joins TRBV11-3 to TRBJ2-4; no clear D. The ends were cut back, 4 bases at V and 0 bases at J, with 13 bases in the middle. The CDR3 is 16 residues long. Germline CDR1 SGHNT, CDR2 YENEEA. The CDR3 DNA sequence: TGTGCCAGCAGCTCCCCCACTTACCTAGCCAAAAACATTCAGTACTTC. Translation: CASSSPTYLAKNIQYF.

The chain is built from TRBV30 and TRBJ1-6; 7 bases agree with TRBD1. CDR1 and CDR2 from the germline V gene are GTSNPN and SVGIG (reference sequence). This CDR3 contains 13 residues. Trimming at V came to 5 bases and at J to 5 bases, leaving 3 bases not matched to a gene. CDR3 coding DNA: TGTGCCTGGTGTAGGGGGCATAATTCACCCCTCCACTTT. It codes for CAWCRGHNSPLHF. The whole variable domain, filled in from reference TRBV30 and TRBJ1-6, reads SQTIHQWPATLVQPVGSPLSLECTVEGTSNPNLYWYRQAAGRGLQLLFYSVGIGQISSEVPQNLSASRPQDRQFILSSKKLLLSDSGFYLCAWCRGHNSPLHFGNGTRLTVT.

The chain couples TRBV5-7 to TRBJ1-4, with D unresolved. TRBV5-7 is placed among ORFs of uncertain function. This CDR3 is 13 amino acids long. V was cut by 0 bases and J by 15 bases, with 15 bases left in between. CDR3 bases: TGTGCCAGCAGCTTGGCCCAGCGGCCTCCGGTGTTTTTT. This encodes CASSLAQRPPVFF.

The rearrangement uses TRBV10-2 and TRBJ2-4, with D uncertain. This CDR3 contains 15 residues. Germline CDR1 reads WSHSY; CDR2 reads SAAADI. The V and J ends lost 3 bases and 0 bases respectively, with 9 bases between them. The CDR3 here is CASSEQILAKNIQYF. CDR3 in DNA: TGCGCCAGCAGTGAACAGATTCTAGCCAAAAACATTCAGTACTTC.

The V gene is TRBV2, the J gene TRBJ1-2, with D possibly TRBD1 on 5 matching bases. V lost 6 bases and J 7 bases, leaving 12 bases between the germline ends. This CDR3 comprises 12 residues. The V gene's germline CDR1 is SNHLY and CDR2 FYNNEI. CDR3 sequence (DNA): TGTGCCAGCAGGGGGGACTGGCCTGGCTACACCTTC. It specifies CASRGDWPGYTF.